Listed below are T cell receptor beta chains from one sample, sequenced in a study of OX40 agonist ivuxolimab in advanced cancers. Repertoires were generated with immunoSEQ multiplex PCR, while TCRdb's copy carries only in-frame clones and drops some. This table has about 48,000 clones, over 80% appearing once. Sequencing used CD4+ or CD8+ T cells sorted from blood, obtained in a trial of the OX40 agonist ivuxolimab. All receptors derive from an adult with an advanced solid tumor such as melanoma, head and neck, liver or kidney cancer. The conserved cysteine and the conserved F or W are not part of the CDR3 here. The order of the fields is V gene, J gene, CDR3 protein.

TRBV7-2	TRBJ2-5	ASSLEGPSQETQY
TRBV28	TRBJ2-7	ASSSPSGTPRGYEQY
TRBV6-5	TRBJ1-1	ASRRTGVGTEAF
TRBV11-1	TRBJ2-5	ASSMNRETQY
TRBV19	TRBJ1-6	ASSVTGEAHSPLH
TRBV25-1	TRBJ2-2	ASSDSGRGNTGELF
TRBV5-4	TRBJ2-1	ASSLIGGLTYNEQF
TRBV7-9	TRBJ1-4	ASSSTGGEKLF
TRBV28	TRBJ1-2	ASSPADRDIYGYT
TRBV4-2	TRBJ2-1	ASSQDLRLEQF
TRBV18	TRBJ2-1	ASSTEINRGGSYNEQF
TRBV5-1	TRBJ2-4	ASSPATGTAKNIQY
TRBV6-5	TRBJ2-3	ASRRLAGDTDTQY
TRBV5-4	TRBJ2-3	ASSLGSGGGSFADTQY
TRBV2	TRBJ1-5	ASSDSREPYSNQPQH
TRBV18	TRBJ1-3	ASSPQRTGGRNTIY
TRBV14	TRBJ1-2	ASSQGLWAYGYT
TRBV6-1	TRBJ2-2	ASHLTATTGELF
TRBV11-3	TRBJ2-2	ASSPEGSGELF
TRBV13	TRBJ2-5	ASSLEETQY
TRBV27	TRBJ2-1	ASSLAPGHHGGYNEQF
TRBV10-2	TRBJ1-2	ASSSPGVVDYGYT
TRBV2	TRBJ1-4	ASRRDFNEKLF
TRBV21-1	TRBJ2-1	ASSKITPGGGNEQF
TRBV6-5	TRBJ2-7	ASSYSGWEQY
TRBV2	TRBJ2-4	ASSEATGRDIQY
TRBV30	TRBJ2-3	ACIPGTGVIPDTQY
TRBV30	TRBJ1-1	AWRPLESTEAF
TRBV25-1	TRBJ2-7	ASSDLGAGGPGEQY
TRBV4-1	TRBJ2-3	ASSHPLGAGTGNTDTQY